This T cell receptor beta chain was retrieved from a study of blood T cell repertoires in COVID-19. The wider study: The cDNA or gDNA used as material had been derived from T cells, B-cell-depleted T cells, or PBMCs.

CDR1 is MDHEN and CDR2 is SYDVKM in the germline V gene. The CDR3 runs to 15 residues. Trimming cost V 5 bases and J 4 bases, with 17 bases left between them. Profiling relied on immunoSEQ multiplex PCR, and the TCRdb table lists in-frame clones only, not all of them. This sample has roughly 140,000 clones, with approximately 91% found just once. The sequence came from a man between 65 and 80 years old with acute or convalescent COVID-19. The sample consisted of peripheral blood. The V call is TRBV28, the J call TRBJ2-5; possible D gene TRBD2, 5 bases. CDR3 in amino acids: CASSTPDSTVETQYF. The CDR3 DNA reads as TGTGCCAGCAGTACTCCGGACTCTACCGTAGAGACCCAGTACTTC.